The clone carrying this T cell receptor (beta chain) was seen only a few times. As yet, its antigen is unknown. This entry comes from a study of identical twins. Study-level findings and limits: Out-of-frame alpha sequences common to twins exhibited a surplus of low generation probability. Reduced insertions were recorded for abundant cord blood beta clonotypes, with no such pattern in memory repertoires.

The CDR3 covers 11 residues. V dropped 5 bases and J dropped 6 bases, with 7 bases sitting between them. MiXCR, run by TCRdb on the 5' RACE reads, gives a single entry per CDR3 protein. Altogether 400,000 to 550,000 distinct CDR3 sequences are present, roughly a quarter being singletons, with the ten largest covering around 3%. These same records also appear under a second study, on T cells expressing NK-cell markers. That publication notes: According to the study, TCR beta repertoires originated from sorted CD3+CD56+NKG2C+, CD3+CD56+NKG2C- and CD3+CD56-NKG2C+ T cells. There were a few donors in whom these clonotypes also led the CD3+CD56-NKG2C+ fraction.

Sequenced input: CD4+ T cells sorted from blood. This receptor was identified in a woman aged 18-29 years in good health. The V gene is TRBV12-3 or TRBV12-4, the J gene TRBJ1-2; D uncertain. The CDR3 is CASSNVDGYTF. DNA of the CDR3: TGTGCCAGCAGTAACGTAGATGGCTACACCTTC.